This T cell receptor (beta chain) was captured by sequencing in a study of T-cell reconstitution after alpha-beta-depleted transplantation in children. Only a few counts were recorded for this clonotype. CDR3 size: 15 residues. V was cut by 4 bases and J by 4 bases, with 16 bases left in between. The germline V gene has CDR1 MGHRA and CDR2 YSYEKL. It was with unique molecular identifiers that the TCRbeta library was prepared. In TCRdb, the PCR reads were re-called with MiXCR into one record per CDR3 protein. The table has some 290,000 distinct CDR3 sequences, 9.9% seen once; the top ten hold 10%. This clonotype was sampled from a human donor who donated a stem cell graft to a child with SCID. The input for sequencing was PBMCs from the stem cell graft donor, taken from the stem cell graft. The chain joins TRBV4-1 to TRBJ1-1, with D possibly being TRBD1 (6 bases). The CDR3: CASSRLQGSLTEAFF. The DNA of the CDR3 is TGCGCCAGCAGCCGACTGCAGGGGTCCCTCACTGAAGCTTTCTTT.